The T cell receptor beta chain described here comes from a study of Ad26.COV2.S vaccination and SARS-CoV-2 variants. Using immunoSEQ multiplex PCR, the repertoire was profiled, and TCRdb retains in-frame clones only, with some absent. This table holds about 280,000 clones, more than 70% found once. Treatment noted: 15 to 20 received Ad26.COV2.S at low or high dose, single or two shots; 5 received placebo; per-sample allocation not given. The samples were gathered on day 63 after the first injection of vaccine or placebo. Germline loops: CDR1 SGHDT, CDR2 YYEEEE. With V trimmed by 4 bases and J by 1 base, 10 bases remained unmatched. The CDR3 has 16 residues. As regards this clone: Its target is unknown.

Points from the study as a whole: Vaccinees reportedly had broad spike-specific CD8+ and CD4+ T cell responses. Spike-specific TCR breadth ran higher among vaccine recipients than placebo recipients. Non-spike TCR breadth showed similarity between vaccine and placebo recipients.

This chain links TRBV5-6 with TRBJ1-1; 7 bases align to TRBD1. The receptor was isolated from a person aged 18-65 years who received the Ad26.COV2.S COVID-19 vaccine or a placebo. The material sequenced was peripheral blood, taken in a trial of Ad26.COV2.S vaccine versus placebo. The CDR3 here is CASSRSTGLGNTEAFF. The CDR3 DNA sequence: TGTGCCAGCAGCCGATCGACAGGGCTAGGGAACACTGAAGCTTTCTTT.